This T cell receptor beta chain derives from a study of T cells expressing NK-cell markers. Study in general: All TCR beta repertoires analysed originated from sorted CD3+CD56+NKG2C+, CD3+CD56+NKG2C- and CD3+CD56-NKG2C+ T cells. There were seven HCMV-seropositive donors and one seronegative donor among the eight sequenced.

The V gene's germline CDR1 is MDHEN and CDR2 SYDVKM. The CDR3 is made up of 11 amino acids. Synthesis of TCR beta cDNA relied on 5'RACE template switching carrying UMIs. TCRdb re-called the 5' RACE reads and shows each CDR3 protein once, DNA omitted. In all, the sample yields almost 450,000 distinct CDR3 sequences. The chain combines TRBV28 with TRBJ2-1. The sample was blood T cells: a sorted CD56 or NKG2C T cell subset, CD4+ or CD8+ T cells, or bulk PBMC T cells (not recorded which). This clonotype was obtained from a woman between 18 and 70 years old in good health. The CDR3 loop reads CGTTTYNEQFF.